This T cell receptor beta chain stems from a study of shared clonotypes between healthy human individuals (dated by TCRdb to 2018 to 2021). For context, the study as a whole: The cohort comprised a couple of women and three men aged 18 to 49 years. Different laboratories and diverse techniques were used to prepare libraries and sequence TCR repertoires, to increase sequencing depth and limit assay-specific biases. Between about 0.8 and 9 billion PBMCs per donor were obtained by leukapheresis. For each donor, CD4 naive and CD4 memory were each run on three plates, CD8 naive on two plates, and CD8 memory on one plate. To estimate repertoire size and how much clonotype sharing occurs between individuals, the study deeply sequenced the blood TCR repertoires of about five healthy adults.

The donors were healthy, HIV-negative adults who had no recently reported acute infections or vaccinations. Every donor was a Caucasian adult residing in Nashville, Tennessee, USA. Magnetic negative selection was used to enrich CD4+ T cells, after which naive cells were positively selected on CD45RA and the negative fraction became the memory subset. After blood collection by leukapheresis, PBMCs were isolated using Ficoll-Histopaque density gradient centrifugation and then cryopreserved in the vapor phase of liquid nitrogen. Analytical flow cytometry was used to check the purity and quantity of each magnetically sorted T cell population. From each sorted fraction, genomic DNA was isolated and quantified by UV absorbance on a Nanodrop 2000c. CDR1 is given as LGHNA and CDR2 as YSLEER, both from the germline V gene. From cysteine to phenylalanine, the CDR3 is 17 amino acids long. Here the CDR3 DNA is all that survives: 51 bases in frame from base 1. Trimming accounts for 0 bases at V and 7 bases at J, while the number of junction bases matched to no gene is 8.

Overall study outcomes, separate from this receptor: Compared with non-shared clonotypes, the clonotypes found in all four sorted-subset donors had higher generation probabilities. About 5% of naive CD4, roughly 3.5% of naive CD8, approximately 2% of memory CD4, and less than 0.45% of memory CD8 clonotypes were shared across a few donors. Sampling was restricted to blood, and TCR repertoires in tissues likely differ from the TCR repertoires found in blood. The genetic and exposure-history diversity represented was limited by the small number of donors. Estimated clonotype richness was generally larger for naive than for memory subsets. Incomplete sequencing was indicated by rarefaction of sorted-subset datasets, despite the large sequencing depth. Based on pairwise subsampling, the degree of clonotype sharing among donors was expected to be affected by sequencing depth.

Using the deep immunoSEQ assay, TCR CDR3 regions were amplified from genomic DNA by multiplex PCR. Genomic DNA extracted from each cell subset was distributed evenly over all wells of several immunoSEQ 96-well plates, and each plate served as one replicate. For sorted subsets, about 200 ng genomic DNA, equal to approximately 30,000 T cell genomes, was loaded into each replicate PCR. Purified libraries were quantified with a Qubit 3.0 fluorometer, sized on a Bioanalyzer 2100, and re-quantified with the KAPA Library Quantification kit. A separate single-read 150-cycle Illumina NextSeq 550 flow cell was used to sequence each immunoSEQ 96-well plate. On the authors' methods: Because the immunoSEQ output included only junctional sequences and no quality scores, the filtering could not be the same as the filtering used for full-length reads. To assign V/J genes and CDR3, sequences were annotated using PyIR, a Python wrapper for IgBLAST v1.9, with IMGT germline references. Reads were removed for weak V/J assignments (E-value above 1e-6), missing CDR3, stop codons, out-of-frame junctions, or ambiguous translated residues. V3J clonotypes were defined as sequences sharing an identical inferred V gene, J gene, and CDR3 amino acid sequence. The percentage overlap between two repertoires was calculated by dividing the number of shared unique clonotypes by the size of the smaller repertoire. RTK rarefaction, the Chao1 estimator, and Recon v2.1 estimates of unobserved clonotypes were used to assess repertoire richness. Generation probabilities were computed with OLGA for all TCRbeta clonotypes obtained by the gDNA method from a handful of donors. In its TCRdb copy, this immuneACCESS table keeps in-frame sequences only and misses some clones. Where compared with another copy, unresolved V genes explain less than half of these, and the others have no known cause. V and J calls and clone size are given by that table; D and trimming were obtained from the DNA. Counted in this sample were approximately 1,500,000 clones; around 97% of them appeared once. Together, the top ten hold roughly 1.2% of the sample.

With regard to this clone: Which antigen it targets is not known. No clone much larger than this one lies a single base away; base qualities are absent.

This receptor chain uses TRBV4-3 and TRBJ2-1; 11 nucleotides in the junction match TRBD2. This TCR was recovered from a man aged 30 to 45 in good health. The sequencing sample was made of naive CD4+ T cells sorted from blood. Taken with the paper, the label for cell subset or site translates to: CD45RA+ positively selected. The CDR3 in this case is CASSQDYSLAGVNEQFF. The sequenced DNA is TGCGCCAGCAGCCAAGATTACTCACTAGCGGGAGTAAATGAGCAGTTCTTC.